Following are 15 T cell receptor beta chains from one sample sequenced in a study of cytomegalovirus exposure and HLA in healthy donors. PCR amplification relied on 60 Vbeta primers (plus 13 Jbeta primers). Profiling relied on immunoSEQ multiplex PCR, and the TCRdb table lists in-frame clones only, not all of them. This table holds about 130,000 clones. Specimen: PBMCs. The origin of the receptors is a man between 18 and 29 years old in good health and CMV-seronegative.

The genes are TRBV13 and TRBJ1-2; 8 nucleotides agree with TRBD1. CDR1 is PRHDT and CDR2 is FYEKMQ in the germline V gene (reference sequence). The CDR3 has 15 amino acids. V was pared by 5 bases and J by 5 bases, with 10 bases of the junction left unmatched. The DNA of the CDR3 is TGTGCCAGCAGCCCTAGAGGACAGGGCCAGTATGGCTACACCTTC. Protein: CASSPRGQGQYGYTF.

The rearrangement uses TRBV18 and TRBJ2-1, with 7 bases lining up with TRBD2. CDR1 is KGHSH, CDR2 LQKENI, per germline. J was trimmed by 9 bases and V by 3 bases; bases with no gene match: 8. CDR3 size: 14 residues. CDR3 in DNA: TGTGCCAGCTCACCTCCCAGTGGGGAGGGTGAGCAGTTCTTC. Its translation is CASSPPSGEGEQFF. Based on the CDR3 plus reference TRBV18 and TRBJ2-1, the full variable domain is NAGVMQNPRHLVRRRGQEARLRCSPMKGHSHVYWYRQLPEEGLKFMVYLQKENIIDESGMPKERFSAEFPKEGPSILRIQQVVRGDSAAYFCASSPPSGEGEQFFGPGTRLTVL.

CDR3 sequence: CASSSLGLANTDTQYF. The CDR3 DNA sequence: TGTGCCAGCAGCTCATTGGGACTAGCGAACACAGATACGCAGTATTTT. This sequence joins TRBV5-6 and TRBJ2-3; the match to TRBD2 covers 10 bases. This CDR3 is built from 16 residues. V shed 3 bases and J 2 bases; nucleotides not matched to a gene: 6. Germline loops: CDR1 SGHDT, CDR2 YYEEEE.

V is TRBV9 and J is TRBJ2-2, with 9 bases fitting TRBD2. The CDR3 totals 18 residues. Per the germline V gene, CDR1 is SGDLS and CDR2 is YYNGEE. The ends lost 3 bases at V and 5 bases at J; junction bases unmatched: 14. Here the CDR3 reads CASSGPTRSGRNTGELFF. The CDR3, as DNA: TGTGCCAGCAGCGGACCCACCCGCAGCGGGAGGAATACCGGGGAGCTGTTTTTT.

The chain couples TRBV5-6 to TRBJ1-3; D is possibly TRBD1 (6 bases). V was clipped by 6 bases and J by 4 bases, with 17 bases between them. Germline V lookup: CDR1 SGHDT, CDR2 YYEEEE. CDR3 length: 15 residues. Here the CDR3 DNA reads TGTGCCAGCACCCTTACTGGGGGCCCCGGAAACACCATATATTTT. Translation gives CASTLTGGPGNTIYF. The full variable domain, its missing parts supplied by reference TRBV5-6 and TRBJ1-3, is DAGVTQSPTHLIKTRGQQVTLRCSPKSGHDTVSWYQQALGQGPQFIFQYYEEEERQRGNFPDRFSGHQFPNYSSELNVNALLLGDSALYLCASTLTGGPGNTIYFGEGSWLTVV.

The gene calls are TRBV15 and TRBJ1-1, with unresolved D. Germline loops: CDR1 LNHNV, CDR2 YYDKDF (reference sequence). The CDR3 covers 13 residues. The V end was cut by 5 bases, the J end by 1 base, with 8 bases between. CDR3 residues: CATSGGANTEAFF. The CDR3 nucleotides are TGTGCCACCAGCGGAGGAGCGAACACTGAAGCTTTCTTT.

The CDR3 coding sequence is TGTGCCAGCAGGGACATGAACACTGAAGCTTTCTTT. Its translation: CASRDMNTEAFF. The V call is TRBV6-5, the J call TRBJ1-1; D is possibly TRBD1 (5 bases). The V gene's germline CDR1 is MNHEY and CDR2 SVGAGI. Trimming pared 6 bases from V and 0 bases from J, leaving 5 bases between. This CDR3 region has 12 residues.

The V call is TRBV6-5, the J call TRBJ1-1; 7 bases agree with TRBD1. The length of the CDR3 is 13 residues. J gave up 4 bases and V 7 bases, and 6 bases lay outside the gene matches. CDR1 and CDR2 from the germline V gene are MNHEY and SVGAGI. Here the CDR3 DNA reads TGTGCCAGCACCCCTGGGACAGTCACTGAAGCTTTCTTT. Residues: CASTPGTVTEAFF.

The chain employs TRBV19 and TRBJ2-3; 8 nucleotides line up with TRBD2. V lost 7 bases to trimming and J lost 3 bases; unmatched junction nucleotides: 15. Germline V gives CDR1 LNHDA, CDR2 SQIVND (reference sequence). This CDR3 has 17 residues. As DNA, the CDR3 is TGTGCCAGTACCCCATTAGGCTTCGGGAGGGGTACAGATACGCAGTATTTT. It specifies CASTPLGFGRGTDTQYF.

Concerning this clone itself: The junction departs from the called germline gene at one end, perhaps through a read error. V and J are TRBV27 and TRBJ2-1; 7 nucleotides line up with TRBD2. The length of the CDR3 is 16 residues. The V gene's germline CDR1 is MNHEY and CDR2 SMNVEV (reference sequence). Written as DNA, the CDR3 is TGTGCCAGCAGTTTAATCGGACTAGGCTCCCACAATGAGCAGTTCTTC. Protein product: CASSLIGLGSHNEQFF.

The chain couples TRBV5-1 to TRBJ2-7; 9 bases line up with TRBD1. V lost 4 bases and J lost 4; bases outside the gene matches: 9. The CDR3 has 15 residues. Per the germline V gene, CDR1 is SGHRS and CDR2 is YFSETQ. The CDR3 sequence: CASSRTGTGSYEQYF. For the CDR3, the DNA is TGCGCCAGCAGCAGGACCGGGACAGGGTCTTACGAGCAGTACTTC. Combining the CDR3 with reference TRBV5-1 and TRBJ2-7 gives the whole variable domain KAGVTQTPRYLIKTRGQQVTLSCSPISGHRSVSWYQQTPGQGLQFLFEYFSETQRNKGNFPGRFSGRQFSNSRSEMNVSTLELGDSALYLCASSRTGTGSYEQYFGPGTRLTVT.

The V call is TRBV29-1, the J call TRBJ1-5; no definite D call. Germline V lookup: CDR1 SQVTM, CDR2 ANQGSEA. V lost 6 bases, J lost 0 bases, and 12 bases lay in between. The CDR3 is 14 amino acids. The CDR3 DNA sequence: TGCAGCGTCGAAAGGGAGGATAGCAATCAGCCCCAGCATTTT. This translates into CSVEREDSNQPQHF.

J is TRBJ1-2 and V is TRBV29-1; 9 bases fit TRBD1. J lost 0 bases, V lost 7 bases, and 6 bases had no gene match. Germline assignment: CDR1 SQVTM and CDR2 ANQGSEA. The CDR3 contains 14 residues. CDR3 in amino acids: CSAAGTGPNYGYTF. The CDR3 DNA sequence: TGCAGCGCTGCCGGGACAGGGCCTAACTATGGCTACACCTTC. Full variable domain (rest looked up from reference TRBV29-1 and TRBJ1-2): SAVISQKPSRDICQRGTSLTIQCQVDSQVTMMFWYRQQPGQSLTLIATANQGSEATYESGFVIDKFPISRPNLTFSTLTVSNMSPEDSSIYLCSAAGTGPNYGYTFGSGTRLTVV.

The chain carries TRBV5-1 and TRBJ2-3; D is unclear. The germline V and J ends were trimmed by 5 bases and 0 bases, with 10 bases remaining between them. CDR3 length equals 14 residues. Germline CDR1 reads SGHRS; CDR2 reads YFSETQ. CDR3 DNA sequence: TGCGCCAGCAGGGTTGGGCCTAGCACAGATACGCAGTATTTT. Its protein product is CASRVGPSTDTQYF.

The rearrangement uses TRBV29-1 and TRBJ2-3; 8 positions agree with TRBD2. Germline trimming cut 6 bases from V and 2 bases from J; bases unmatched to any gene: 4. This CDR3 comprises 13 residues. Germline V gene lookup returns CDR1 SQVTM and CDR2 ANQGSEA. The CDR3 sequence is CSVLADLTDTQYF. CDR3 DNA: TGCAGCGTACTAGCGGACCTCACAGATACGCAGTATTTT.